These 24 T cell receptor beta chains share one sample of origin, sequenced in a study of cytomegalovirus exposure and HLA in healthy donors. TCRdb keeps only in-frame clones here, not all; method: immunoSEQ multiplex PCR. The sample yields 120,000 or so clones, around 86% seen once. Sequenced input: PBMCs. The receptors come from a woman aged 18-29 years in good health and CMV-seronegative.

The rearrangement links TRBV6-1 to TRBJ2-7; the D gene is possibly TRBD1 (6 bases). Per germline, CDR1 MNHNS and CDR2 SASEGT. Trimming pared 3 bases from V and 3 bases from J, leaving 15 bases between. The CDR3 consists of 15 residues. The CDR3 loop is CASSDRDTRDYEQYF. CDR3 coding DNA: TGTGCCAGCAGTGACCGGGACACTCGGGACTACGAGCAGTACTTC.

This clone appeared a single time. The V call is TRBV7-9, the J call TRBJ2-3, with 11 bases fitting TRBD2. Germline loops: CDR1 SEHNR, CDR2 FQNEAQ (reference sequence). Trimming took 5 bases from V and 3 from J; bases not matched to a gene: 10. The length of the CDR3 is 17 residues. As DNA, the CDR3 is TGTGCCAGCAGCCTACCCCCGGTAGCGGGAGGGACAGATACGCAGTATTTT. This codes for CASSLPPVAGGTDTQYF.

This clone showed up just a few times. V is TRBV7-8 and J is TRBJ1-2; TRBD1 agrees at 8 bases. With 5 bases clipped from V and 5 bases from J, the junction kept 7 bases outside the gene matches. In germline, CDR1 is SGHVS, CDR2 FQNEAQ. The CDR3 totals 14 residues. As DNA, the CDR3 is TGTGCCAGCAGCGAGACAGGGGTAGTTTATGGCTACACCTTC. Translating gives CASSETGVVYGYTF.

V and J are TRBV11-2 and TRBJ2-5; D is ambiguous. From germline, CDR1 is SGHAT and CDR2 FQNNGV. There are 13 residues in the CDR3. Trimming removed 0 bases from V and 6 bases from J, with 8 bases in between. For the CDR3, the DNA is TGTGCCAGCAGCTTAGATCGGAGAAAGACCCAGTACTTC. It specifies CASSLDRRKTQYF.

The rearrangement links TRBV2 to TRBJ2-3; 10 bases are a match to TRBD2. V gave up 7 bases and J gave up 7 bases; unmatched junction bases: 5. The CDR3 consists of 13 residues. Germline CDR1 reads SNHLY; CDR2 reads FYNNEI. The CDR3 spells CASTSTSGNTQYF. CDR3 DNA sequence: TGTGCCAGCACTTCCACTAGCGGGAATACGCAGTATTTT.

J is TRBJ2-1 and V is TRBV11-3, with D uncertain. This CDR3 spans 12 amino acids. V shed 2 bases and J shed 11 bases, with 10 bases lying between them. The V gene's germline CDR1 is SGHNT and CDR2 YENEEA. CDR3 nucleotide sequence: TGTGCCAGCAGCTTAACTACAATGAAGCAGTTCTTC. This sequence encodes CASSLTTMKQFF.

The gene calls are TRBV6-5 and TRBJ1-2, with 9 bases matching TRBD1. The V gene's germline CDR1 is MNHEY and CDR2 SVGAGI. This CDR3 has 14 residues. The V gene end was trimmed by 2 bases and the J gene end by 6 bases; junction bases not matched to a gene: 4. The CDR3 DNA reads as TGTGCCAGCAGTTACCAGGGACAGGGAGATGGCTACACCTTC. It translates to CASSYQGQGDGYTF.

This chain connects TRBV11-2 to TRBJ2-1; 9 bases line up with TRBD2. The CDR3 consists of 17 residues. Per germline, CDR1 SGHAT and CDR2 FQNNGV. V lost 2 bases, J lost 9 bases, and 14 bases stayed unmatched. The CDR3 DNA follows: TGTGCCAGCAGCTTACTGGGTGGACTAGCGTTTAGGGGTGAGCAGTTCTTC. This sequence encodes CASSLLGGLAFRGEQFF.

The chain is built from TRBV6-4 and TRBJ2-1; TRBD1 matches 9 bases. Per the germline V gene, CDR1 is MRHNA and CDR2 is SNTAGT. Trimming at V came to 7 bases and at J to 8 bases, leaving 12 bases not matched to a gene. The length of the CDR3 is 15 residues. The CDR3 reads CASNTKQGAGDEQFF. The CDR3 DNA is TGTGCCAGCAATACGAAACAGGGGGCGGGAGATGAGCAGTTCTTC.

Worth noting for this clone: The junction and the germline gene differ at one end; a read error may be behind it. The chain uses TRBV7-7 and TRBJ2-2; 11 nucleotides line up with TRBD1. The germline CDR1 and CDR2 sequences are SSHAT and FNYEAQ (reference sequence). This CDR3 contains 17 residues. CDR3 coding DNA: TGTGCTAGCAGCTTATCCGGGACAGGGGGTCGGACCGGGGAGCTGTTTTTT. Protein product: CASSLSGTGGRTGELFF.

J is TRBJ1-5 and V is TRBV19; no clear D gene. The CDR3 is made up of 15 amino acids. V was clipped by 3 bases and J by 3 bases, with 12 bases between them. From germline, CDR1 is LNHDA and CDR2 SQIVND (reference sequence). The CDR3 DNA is TGTGCCAGTAGTATCGGTGGTGAGATCAATCAGCCCCAGCATTTT. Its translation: CASSIGGEINQPQHF.

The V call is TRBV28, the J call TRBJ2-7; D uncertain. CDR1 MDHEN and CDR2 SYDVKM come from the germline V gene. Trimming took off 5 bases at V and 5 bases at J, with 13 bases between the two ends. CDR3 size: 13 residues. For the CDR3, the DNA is TGTGCCAGCAGTCCCTTTCGGTCGGACGAGCAGTACTTC. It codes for CASSPFRSDEQYF.

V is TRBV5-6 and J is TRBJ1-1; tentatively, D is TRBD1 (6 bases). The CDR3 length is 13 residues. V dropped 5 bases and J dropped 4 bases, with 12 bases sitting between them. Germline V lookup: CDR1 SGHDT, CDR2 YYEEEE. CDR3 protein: CASRLRGSTEAFF. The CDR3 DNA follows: TGTGCCAGCAGACTAAGGGGGTCCACTGAAGCTTTCTTT.

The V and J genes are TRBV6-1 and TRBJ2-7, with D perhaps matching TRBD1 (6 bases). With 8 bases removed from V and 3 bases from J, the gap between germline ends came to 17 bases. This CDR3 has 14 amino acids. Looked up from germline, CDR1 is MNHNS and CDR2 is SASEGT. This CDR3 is CASLEDSLLYEQYF. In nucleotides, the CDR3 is TGTGCCAGCTTAGAGGACAGTTTACTCTACGAGCAGTACTTC.

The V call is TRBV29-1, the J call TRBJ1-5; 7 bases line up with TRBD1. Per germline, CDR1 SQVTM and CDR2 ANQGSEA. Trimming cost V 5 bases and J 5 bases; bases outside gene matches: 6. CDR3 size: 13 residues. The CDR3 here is CSVKGQTDQPQHF. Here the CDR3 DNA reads TGCAGCGTTAAGGGACAGACCGATCAGCCCCAGCATTTT.

CDR3 sequence: CSVVPTGGNEQFF. CDR3 nucleotides: TGCAGCGTTGTGCCCACAGGGGGCAATGAGCAGTTCTTC. The chain carries TRBV29-1 and TRBJ2-1; 8 nucleotides align to TRBD1. Germline V gene lookup returns CDR1 SQVTM and CDR2 ANQGSEA. The CDR3 consists of 13 residues. The V segment lost 4 bases and the J segment 6 bases; nucleotides outside the gene matches: 5.

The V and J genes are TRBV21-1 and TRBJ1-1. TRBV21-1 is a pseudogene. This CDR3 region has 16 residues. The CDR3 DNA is TGTGCCAGCAGACTGGTTGTAGCTACACAACGCACTGAAGCTTTCTTT. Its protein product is CASRLVVATQRTEAFF.

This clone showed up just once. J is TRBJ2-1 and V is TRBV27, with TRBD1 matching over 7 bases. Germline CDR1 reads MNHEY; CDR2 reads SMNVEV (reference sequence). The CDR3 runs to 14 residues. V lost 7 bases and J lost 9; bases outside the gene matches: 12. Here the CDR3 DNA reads TGTGCCAGCAATGACAGGGATTATTCGGGTGAGCAGTTCTTC. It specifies CASNDRDYSGEQFF.

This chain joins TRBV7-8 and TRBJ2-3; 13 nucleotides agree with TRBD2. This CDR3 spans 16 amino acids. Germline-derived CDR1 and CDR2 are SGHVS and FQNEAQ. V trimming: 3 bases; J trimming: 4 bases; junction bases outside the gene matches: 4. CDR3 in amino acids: CASSFRTSGRSDTQYF. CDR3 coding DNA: TGTGCCAGCAGCTTTAGGACTAGCGGGAGATCAGATACGCAGTATTTT.

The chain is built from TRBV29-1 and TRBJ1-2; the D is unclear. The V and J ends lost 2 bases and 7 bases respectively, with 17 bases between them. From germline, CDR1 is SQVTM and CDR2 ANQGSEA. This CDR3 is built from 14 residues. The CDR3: CSVERSDGVLGYTF. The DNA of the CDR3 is TGCAGCGTTGAACGCTCTGACGGAGTCCTTGGCTACACCTTC. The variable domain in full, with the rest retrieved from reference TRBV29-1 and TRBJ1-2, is SAVISQKPSRDICQRGTSLTIQCQVDSQVTMMFWYRQQPGQSLTLIATANQGSEATYESGFVIDKFPISRPNLTFSTLTVSNMSPEDSSIYLCSVERSDGVLGYTFGSGTRLTVV.

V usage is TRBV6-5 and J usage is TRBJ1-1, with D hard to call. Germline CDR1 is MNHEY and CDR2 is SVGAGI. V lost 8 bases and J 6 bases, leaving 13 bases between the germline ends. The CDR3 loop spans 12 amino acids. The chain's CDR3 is CASASPEAEAFF. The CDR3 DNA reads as TGTGCCAGCGCCTCCCCCGAGGCTGAAGCTTTCTTT.

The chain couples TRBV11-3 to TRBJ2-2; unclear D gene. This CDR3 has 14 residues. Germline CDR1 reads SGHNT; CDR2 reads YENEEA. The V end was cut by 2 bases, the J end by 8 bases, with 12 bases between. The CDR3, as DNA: TGTGCCAGCAGCTTAACCTACTCCATGGGGGAGCTGTTTTTT. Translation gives CASSLTYSMGELFF.

The CDR3 here is CASSIGRGTAYEQYF. In DNA, the CDR3 is TGTGCCAGTAGTATAGGGCGCGGGACCGCCTACGAGCAGTACTTC. The chain carries TRBV19 and TRBJ2-7; possibly TRBD2 for D (6 bases). Trimming took 1 base from V and 2 from J, leaving 12 bases between them. Germline V CDR1 and CDR2: LNHDA, SQIVND (reference sequence). The CDR3 runs to 15 residues. The variable domain in full, with the rest retrieved from reference TRBV19 and TRBJ2-7, is DGGITQSPKYLFRKEGQNVTLSCEQNLNHDAMYWYRQDPGQGLRLIYYSQIVNDFQKGDIAEGYSVSREKKESFPLTVTSAQKNPTAFYLCASSIGRGTAYEQYFGPGTRLTVT.

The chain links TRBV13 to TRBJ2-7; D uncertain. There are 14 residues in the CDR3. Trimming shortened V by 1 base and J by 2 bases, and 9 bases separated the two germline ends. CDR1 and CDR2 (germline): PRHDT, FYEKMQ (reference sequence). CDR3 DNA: TGTGCCAGCAGCTTAGCCAGAAACCCCTACGAGCAGTACTTC. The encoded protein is CASSLARNPYEQYF.